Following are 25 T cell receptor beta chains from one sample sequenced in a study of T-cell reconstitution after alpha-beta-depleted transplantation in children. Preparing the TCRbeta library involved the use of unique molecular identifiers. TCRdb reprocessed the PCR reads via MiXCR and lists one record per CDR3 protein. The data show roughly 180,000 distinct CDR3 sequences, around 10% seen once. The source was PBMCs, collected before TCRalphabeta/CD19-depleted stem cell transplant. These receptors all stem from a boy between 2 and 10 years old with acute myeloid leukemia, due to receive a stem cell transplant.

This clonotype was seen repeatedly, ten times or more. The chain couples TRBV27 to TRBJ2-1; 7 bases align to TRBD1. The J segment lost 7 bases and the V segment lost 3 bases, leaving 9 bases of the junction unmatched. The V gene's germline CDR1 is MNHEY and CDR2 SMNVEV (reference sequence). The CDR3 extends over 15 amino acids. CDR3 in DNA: TGTGCCAGCAGTTTCACAGGGGCGTTGGGTAATGAGCAGTTCTTC. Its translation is CASSFTGALGNEQFF.

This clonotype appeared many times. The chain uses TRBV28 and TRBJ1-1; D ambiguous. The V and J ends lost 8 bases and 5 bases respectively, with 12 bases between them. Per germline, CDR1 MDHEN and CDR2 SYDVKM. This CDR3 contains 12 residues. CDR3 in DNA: TGTGCCAGCGGAAGGGCGCTGACTGAAGCTTTCTTT. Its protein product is CASGRALTEAFF.

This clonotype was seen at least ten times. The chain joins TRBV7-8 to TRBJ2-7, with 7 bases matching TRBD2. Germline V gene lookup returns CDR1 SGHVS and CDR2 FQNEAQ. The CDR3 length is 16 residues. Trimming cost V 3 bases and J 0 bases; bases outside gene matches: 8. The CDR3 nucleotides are TGTGCCAGCAGCTTGGGGGGGACGGGTCCCTCCTACGAGCAGTACTTC. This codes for CASSLGGTGPSYEQYF.

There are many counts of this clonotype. The CDR3 DNA reads as TGCGCCAGCAGTTCCGGGACAGGGACCGAAAAACTGTTTTTT. Amino acid sequence: CASSSGTGTEKLFF. The chain carries TRBV5-1 and TRBJ1-4; TRBD1 matches at 9 bases. V trimming: 5 bases; J trimming: 8 bases; junction bases outside the gene matches: 7. The CDR3 totals 14 residues. Germline V gene data show CDR1 as SGHRS and CDR2 as YFSETQ.

CDR3: CASSLRGGSNQPQHF. In nucleotides, the CDR3 is TGTGCCAGCAGTTTAAGGGGGGGCAGCAATCAGCCCCAGCATTTT. The J gene is TRBJ1-5, the V gene TRBV27, with D possibly TRBD1 on 6 matching bases. Germline assignment: CDR1 MNHEY and CDR2 SMNVEV (reference sequence). The CDR3 is 15 residues long. Trimming took 2 bases from V and 1 from J, leaving 9 bases between them.

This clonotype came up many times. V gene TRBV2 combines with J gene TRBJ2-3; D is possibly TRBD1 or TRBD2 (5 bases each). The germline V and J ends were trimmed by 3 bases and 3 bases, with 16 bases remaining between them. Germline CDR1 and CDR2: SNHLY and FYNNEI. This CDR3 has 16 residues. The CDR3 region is CASSDGTVLETDTQYF. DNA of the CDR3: TGTGCCAGCAGTGATGGGACCGTTCTTGAGACAGATACGCAGTATTTT.

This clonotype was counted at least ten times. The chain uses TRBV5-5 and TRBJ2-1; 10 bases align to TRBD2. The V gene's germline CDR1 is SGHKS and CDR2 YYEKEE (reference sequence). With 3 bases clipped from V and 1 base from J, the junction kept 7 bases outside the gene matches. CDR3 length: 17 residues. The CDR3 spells CASSWSTSGLSYNEQFF. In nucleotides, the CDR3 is TGTGCCAGCAGCTGGTCGACTAGCGGGCTATCCTACAATGAGCAGTTCTTC.

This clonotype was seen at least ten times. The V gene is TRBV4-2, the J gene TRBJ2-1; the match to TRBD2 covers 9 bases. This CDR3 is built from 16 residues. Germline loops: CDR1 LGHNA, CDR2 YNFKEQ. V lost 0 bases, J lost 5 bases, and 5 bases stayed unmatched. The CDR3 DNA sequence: TGTGCCAGCAGCCAAGATTTGACTAGCGGTGACAATGAGCAGTTCTTC. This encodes CASSQDLTSGDNEQFF.

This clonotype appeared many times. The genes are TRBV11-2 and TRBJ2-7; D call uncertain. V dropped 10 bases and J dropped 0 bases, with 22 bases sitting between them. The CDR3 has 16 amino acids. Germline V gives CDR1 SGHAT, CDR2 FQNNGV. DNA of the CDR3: TGTGCCACCGATCCGCCCCGGACGGAGAGCTCCTACGAGCAGTACTTC. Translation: CATDPPRTESSYEQYF. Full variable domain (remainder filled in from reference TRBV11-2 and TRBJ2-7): EAGVAQSPRYKIIEKRQSVAFWCNPISGHATLYWYQQILGQGPKLLIQFQNNGVVDDSQLPKDRFSAERLKGVDSTLKIQPAKLEDSAVYLCATDPPRTESSYEQYFGPGTRLTVT.

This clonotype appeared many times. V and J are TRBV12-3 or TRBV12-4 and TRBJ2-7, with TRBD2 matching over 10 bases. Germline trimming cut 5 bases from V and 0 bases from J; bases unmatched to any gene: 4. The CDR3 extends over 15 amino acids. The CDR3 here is CASSGLAESSYEQYF. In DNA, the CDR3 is TGTGCCAGCAGTGGACTAGCGGAAAGCTCCTACGAGCAGTACTTC.

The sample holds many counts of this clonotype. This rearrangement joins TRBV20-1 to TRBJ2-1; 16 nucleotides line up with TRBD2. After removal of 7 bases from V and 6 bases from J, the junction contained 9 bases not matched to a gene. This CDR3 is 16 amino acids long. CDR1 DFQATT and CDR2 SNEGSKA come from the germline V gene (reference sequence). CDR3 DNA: TGCAGTGTATCCGGGACTAGCGGGAGGGCCCTCAATGAGCAGTTCTTC. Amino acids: CSVSGTSGRALNEQFF.

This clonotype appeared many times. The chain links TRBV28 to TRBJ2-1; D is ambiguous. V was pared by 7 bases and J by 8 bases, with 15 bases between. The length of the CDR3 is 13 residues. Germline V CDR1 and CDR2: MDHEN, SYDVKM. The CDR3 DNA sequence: TGTGCCAGCACCAACGGAGATTCTGATGAGCAGTTCTTC. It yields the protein CASTNGDSDEQFF. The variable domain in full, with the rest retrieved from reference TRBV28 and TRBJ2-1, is DVKVTQSSRYLVKRTGEKVFLECVQDMDHENMFWYRQDPGLGLRLIYFSYDVKMKEKGDIPEGYSVSREKKERFSLILESASTNQTSMYLCASTNGDSDEQFFGPGTRLTVL.

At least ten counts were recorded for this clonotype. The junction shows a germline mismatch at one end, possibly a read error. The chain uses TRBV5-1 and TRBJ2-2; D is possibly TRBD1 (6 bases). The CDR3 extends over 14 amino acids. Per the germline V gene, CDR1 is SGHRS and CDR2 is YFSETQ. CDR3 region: CASSLGQGTGELFF. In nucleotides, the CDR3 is TGTGCCAGCAGCTTAGGCCAGGGGACCGGGGAGCTGTTTTTT.

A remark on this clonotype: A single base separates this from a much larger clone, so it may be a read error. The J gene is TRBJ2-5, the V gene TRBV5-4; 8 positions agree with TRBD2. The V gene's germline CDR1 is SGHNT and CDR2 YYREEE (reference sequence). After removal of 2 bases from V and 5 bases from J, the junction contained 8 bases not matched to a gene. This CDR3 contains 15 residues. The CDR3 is CASSFGGAVPETQYF. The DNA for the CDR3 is TGTGCCAGCAGCTTCGGGGGGGCCGTTCCGGAGACCCAGTACTTC.

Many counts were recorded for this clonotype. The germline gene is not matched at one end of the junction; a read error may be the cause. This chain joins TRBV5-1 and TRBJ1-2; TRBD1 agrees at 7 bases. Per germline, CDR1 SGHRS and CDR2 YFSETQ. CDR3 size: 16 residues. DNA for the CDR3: TGCGCCAGCAGCCTCAGTGGACAGGAACCTAACGATGGCTACACCTTC. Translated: CASSLSGQEPNDGYTF. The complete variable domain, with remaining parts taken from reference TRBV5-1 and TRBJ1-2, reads KAGVTQTPRYLIKTRGQQVTLSCSPISGHRSVSWYQQTPGQGLQFLFEYFSETQRNKGNFPGRFSGRQFSNSRSEMNVSTLELGDSALYLCASSLSGQEPNDGYTFGSGTRLTVV.

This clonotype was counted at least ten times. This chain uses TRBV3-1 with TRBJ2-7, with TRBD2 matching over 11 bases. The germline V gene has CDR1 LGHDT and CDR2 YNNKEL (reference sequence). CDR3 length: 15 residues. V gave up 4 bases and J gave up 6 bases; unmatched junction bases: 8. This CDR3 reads CASSPPGTSGSEQYF. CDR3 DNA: TGTGCCAGCAGCCCCCCGGGGACTAGCGGAAGCGAGCAGTACTTC.

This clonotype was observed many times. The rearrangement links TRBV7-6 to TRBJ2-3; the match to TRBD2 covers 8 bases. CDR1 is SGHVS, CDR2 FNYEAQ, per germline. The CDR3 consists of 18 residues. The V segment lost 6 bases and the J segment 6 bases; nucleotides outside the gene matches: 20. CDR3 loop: CASSPRISLAGGFDTQYF. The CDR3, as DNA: TGTGCCAGCAGTCCCAGAATTTCTTTGGCGGGAGGTTTCGATACGCAGTATTTT.

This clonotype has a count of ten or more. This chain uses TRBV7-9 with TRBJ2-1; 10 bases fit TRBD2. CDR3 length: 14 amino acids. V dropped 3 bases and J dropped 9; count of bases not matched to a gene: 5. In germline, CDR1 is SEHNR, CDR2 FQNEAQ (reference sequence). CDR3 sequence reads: CASSFSGRASEQFF. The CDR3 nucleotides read TGTGCCAGCAGCTTCAGCGGGAGGGCAAGTGAGCAGTTCTTC.

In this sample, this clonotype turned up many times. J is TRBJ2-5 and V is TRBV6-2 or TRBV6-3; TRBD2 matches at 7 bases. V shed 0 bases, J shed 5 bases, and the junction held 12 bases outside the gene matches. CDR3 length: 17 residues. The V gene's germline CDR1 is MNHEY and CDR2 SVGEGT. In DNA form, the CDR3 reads TGTGCCAGCAGTTACTCGATTTCGCGGGAGCTACTGGAGACCCAGTACTTC. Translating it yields CASSYSISRELLETQYF.

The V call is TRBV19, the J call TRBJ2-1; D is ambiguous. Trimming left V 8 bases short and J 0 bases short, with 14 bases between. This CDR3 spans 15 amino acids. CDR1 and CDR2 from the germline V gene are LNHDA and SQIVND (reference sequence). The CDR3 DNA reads TGTGCCAGTGGCATCATAACAAGCTCCTACAATGAGCAGTTCTTC. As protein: CASGIITSSYNEQFF.

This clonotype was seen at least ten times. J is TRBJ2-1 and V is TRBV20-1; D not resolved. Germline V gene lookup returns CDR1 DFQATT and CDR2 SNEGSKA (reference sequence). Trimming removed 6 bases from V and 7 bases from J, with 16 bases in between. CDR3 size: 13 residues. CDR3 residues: CSAQIGSRNEQFF. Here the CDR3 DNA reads TGCAGTGCCCAGATCGGTAGCCGAAATGAGCAGTTCTTC.

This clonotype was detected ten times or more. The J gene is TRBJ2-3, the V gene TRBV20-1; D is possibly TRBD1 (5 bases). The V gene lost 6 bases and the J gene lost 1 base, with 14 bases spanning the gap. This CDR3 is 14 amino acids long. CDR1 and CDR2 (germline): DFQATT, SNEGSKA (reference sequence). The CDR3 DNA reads TGCAGTGCCCCACCAGCAGGGCGCACAGATACGCAGTATTTT. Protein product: CSAPPAGRTDTQYF.

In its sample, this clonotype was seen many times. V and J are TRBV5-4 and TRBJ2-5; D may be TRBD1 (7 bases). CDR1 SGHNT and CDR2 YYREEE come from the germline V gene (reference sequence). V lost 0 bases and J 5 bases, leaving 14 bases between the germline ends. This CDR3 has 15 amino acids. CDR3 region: CASSLDGGGSETQYF. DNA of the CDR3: TGTGCCAGCAGCTTGGATGGAGGGGGCTCGGAGACCCAGTACTTC.

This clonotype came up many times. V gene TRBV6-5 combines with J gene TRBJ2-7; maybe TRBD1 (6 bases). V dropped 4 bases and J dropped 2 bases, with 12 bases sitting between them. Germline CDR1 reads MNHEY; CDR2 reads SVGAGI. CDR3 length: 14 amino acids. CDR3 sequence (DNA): TGTGCCAGCAGTTTGCGGACAGAGACCTACGAGCAGTACTTC. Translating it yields CASSLRTETYEQYF.

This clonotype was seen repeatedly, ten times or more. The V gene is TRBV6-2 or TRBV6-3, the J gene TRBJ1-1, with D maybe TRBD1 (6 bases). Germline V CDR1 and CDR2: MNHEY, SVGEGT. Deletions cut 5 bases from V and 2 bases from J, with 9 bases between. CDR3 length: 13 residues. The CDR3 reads CASSQGPNTEAFF. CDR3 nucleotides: TGTGCCAGCAGTCAGGGGCCAAACACTGAAGCTTTCTTT.